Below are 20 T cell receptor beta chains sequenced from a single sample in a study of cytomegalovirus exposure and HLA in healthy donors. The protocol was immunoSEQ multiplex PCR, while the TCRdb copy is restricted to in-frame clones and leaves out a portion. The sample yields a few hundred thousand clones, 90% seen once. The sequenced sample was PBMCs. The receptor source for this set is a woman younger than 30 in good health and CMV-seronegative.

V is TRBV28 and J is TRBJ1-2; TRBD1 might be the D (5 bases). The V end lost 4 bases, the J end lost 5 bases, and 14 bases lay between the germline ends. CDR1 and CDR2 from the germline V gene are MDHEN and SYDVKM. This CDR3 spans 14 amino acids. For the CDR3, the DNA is TGTGCCAGCAGTTCCCCTATGGAGGGGTATGGCTACACCTTC. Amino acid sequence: CASSSPMEGYGYTF.

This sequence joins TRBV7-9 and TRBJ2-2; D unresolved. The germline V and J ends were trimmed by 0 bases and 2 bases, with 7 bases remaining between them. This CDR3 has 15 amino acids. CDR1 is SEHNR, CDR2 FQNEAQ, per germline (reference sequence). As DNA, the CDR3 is TGTGCCAGCAGCTTAGCTCGGTTAAACACCGGGGAGCTGTTTTTT. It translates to CASSLARLNTGELFF. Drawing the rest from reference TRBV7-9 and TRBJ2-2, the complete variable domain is DTGVSQNPRHKITKRGQNVTFRCDPISEHNRLYWYRQTLGQGPEFLTYFQNEAQLEKSRLLSDRFSAERPKGSFSTLEIQRTEQGDSAMYLCASSLARLNTGELFFGEGSRLTVL.

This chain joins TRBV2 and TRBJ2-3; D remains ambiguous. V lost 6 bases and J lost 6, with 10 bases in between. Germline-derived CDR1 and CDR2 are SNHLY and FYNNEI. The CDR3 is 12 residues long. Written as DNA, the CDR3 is TGTGCCAGCAGCCCGAGTCCGGATACGCAGTATTTT. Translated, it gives CASSPSPDTQYF.

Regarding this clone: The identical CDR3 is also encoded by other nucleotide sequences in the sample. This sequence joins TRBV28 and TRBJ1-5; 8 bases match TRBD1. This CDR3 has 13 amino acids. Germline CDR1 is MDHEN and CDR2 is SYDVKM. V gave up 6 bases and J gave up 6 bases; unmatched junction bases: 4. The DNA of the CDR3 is TGTGCCAGCAGAGGGACAGGAGGTCAGCCCCAGCATTTT. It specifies CASRGTGGQPQHF.

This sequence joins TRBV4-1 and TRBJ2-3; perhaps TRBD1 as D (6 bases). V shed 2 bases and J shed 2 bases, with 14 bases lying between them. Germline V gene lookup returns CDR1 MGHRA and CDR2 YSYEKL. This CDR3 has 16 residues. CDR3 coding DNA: TGCGCCAGCAGCCAACGCTCACAGGGCAACACAGATACGCAGTATTTT. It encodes CASSQRSQGNTDTQYF.

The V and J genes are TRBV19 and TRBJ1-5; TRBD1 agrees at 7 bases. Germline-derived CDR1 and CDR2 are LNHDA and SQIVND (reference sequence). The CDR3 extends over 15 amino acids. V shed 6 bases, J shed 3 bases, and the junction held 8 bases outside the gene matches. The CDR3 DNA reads TGTGCCAGTAGGAGGGGAGACAGGGTCAATCAGCCCCAGCATTTT. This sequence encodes CASRRGDRVNQPQHF.

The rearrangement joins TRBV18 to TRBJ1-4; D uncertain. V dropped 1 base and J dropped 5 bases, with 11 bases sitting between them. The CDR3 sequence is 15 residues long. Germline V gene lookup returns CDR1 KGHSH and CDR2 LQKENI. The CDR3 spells CASSPLRIGNEKLFF. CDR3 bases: TGTGCCAGCTCACCACTGAGGATTGGGAATGAAAAACTGTTTTTT.

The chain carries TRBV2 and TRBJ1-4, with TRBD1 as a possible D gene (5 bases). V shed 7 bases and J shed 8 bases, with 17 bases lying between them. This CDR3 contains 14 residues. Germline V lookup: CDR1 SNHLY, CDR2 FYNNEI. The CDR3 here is CASTRRGEKEKLFF. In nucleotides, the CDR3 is TGTGCCAGCACCCGCCGGGGGGAGAAAGAAAAACTGTTTTTT.

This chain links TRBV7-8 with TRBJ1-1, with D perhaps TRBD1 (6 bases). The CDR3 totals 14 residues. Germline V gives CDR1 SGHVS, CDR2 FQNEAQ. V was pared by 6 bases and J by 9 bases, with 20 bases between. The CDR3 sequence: CASSFLEGETKAFF. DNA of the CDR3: TGTGCCAGCAGTTTCCTCGAGGGGGAAACGAAAGCTTTCTTT.

The CDR3: CASSLVLGTGRNTEAFF. CDR3 in DNA: TGTGCCAGCTCACTTGTGCTCGGGACAGGGAGGAACACTGAAGCTTTCTTT. V gene TRBV18 combines with J gene TRBJ1-1; 9 bases map to TRBD1. CDR1 is KGHSH and CDR2 is LQKENI in the germline V gene. The J segment lost 1 base and the V segment lost 4 bases, leaving 10 bases of the junction unmatched. The CDR3 loop spans 17 amino acids. Filled out from reference TRBV18 and TRBJ1-1, the complete variable domain reads NAGVMQNPRHLVRRRGQEARLRCSPMKGHSHVYWYRQLPEEGLKFMVYLQKENIIDESGMPKERFSAEFPKEGPSILRIQQVVRGDSAAYFCASSLVLGTGRNTEAFFGQGTRLTVV.

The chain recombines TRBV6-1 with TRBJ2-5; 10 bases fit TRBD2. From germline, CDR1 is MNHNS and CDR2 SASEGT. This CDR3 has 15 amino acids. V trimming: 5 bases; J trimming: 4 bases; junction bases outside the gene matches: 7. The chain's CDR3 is CASSKTTSGAETQYF. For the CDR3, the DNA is TGTGCCAGCAGTAAAACCACTAGCGGGGCAGAGACCCAGTACTTC.

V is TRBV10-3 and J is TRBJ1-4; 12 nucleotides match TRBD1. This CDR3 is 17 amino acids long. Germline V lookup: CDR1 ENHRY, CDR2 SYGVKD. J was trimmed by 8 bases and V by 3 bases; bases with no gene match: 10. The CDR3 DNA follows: TGTGCCATCAGTGATCCGGGACAGGGGGCTCGGGGAGAAAAACTGTTTTTT. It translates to CAISDPGQGARGEKLFF.

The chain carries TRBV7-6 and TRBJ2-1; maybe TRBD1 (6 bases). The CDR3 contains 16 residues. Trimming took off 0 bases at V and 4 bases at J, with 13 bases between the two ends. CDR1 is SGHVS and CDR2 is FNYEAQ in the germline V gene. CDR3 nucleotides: TGTGCCAGCAGCTTAGCCCAAGGGGGATCGTACAATGAGCAGTTCTTC. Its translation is CASSLAQGGSYNEQFF.

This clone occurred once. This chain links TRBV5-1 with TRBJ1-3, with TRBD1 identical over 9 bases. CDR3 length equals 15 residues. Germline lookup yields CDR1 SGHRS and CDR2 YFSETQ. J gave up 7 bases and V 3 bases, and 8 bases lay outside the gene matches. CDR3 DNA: TGCGCCAGCAGCTCTTCCGGGACAGGGCGTAACACCATATATTTT. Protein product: CASSSSGTGRNTIYF.

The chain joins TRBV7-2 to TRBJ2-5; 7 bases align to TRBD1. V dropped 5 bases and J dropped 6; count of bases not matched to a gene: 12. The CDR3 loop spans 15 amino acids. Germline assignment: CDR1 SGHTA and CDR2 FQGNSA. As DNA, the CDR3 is TGTGCCAGCAGCACTTCCCCGGACAGGCGAAAGACCCAGTACTTC. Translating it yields CASSTSPDRRKTQYF.

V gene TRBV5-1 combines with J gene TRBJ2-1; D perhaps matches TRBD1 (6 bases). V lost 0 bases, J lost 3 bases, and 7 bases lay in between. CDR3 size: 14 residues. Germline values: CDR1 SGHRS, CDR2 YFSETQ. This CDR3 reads CASSLGQDYNEQFF. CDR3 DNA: TGCGCCAGCAGCTTGGGACAGGACTACAATGAGCAGTTCTTC.

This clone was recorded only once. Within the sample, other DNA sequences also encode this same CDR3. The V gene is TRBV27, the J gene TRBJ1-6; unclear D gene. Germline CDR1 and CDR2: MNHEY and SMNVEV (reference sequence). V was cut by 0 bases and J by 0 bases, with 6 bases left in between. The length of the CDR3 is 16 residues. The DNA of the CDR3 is TGTGCCAGCAGTTTATCCTACAGCTCCTATAATTCACCCCTCCACTTT. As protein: CASSLSYSSYNSPLHF.

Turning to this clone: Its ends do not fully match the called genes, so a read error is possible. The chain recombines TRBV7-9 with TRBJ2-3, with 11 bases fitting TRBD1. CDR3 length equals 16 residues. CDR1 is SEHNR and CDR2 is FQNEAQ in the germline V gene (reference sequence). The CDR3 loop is CASSLALDRGRDTQYF. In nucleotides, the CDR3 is TGTGCTAGCAGCTTAGCGCTGGACAGGGGGCGAGATACGCAGTATTTT.

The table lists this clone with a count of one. DNA for the CDR3: TGTGCCAGCAGGCCCCTACGACAGGGTAGTGGCAATCAGCCCCAGCATTTT. It codes for CASRPLRQGSGNQPQHF. This rearrangement joins TRBV28 to TRBJ1-5; TRBD1 matches at 7 bases. This CDR3 has 17 amino acids. J lost 2 bases, V lost 6 bases, and 13 bases had no gene match. The V gene's germline CDR1 is MDHEN and CDR2 SYDVKM.

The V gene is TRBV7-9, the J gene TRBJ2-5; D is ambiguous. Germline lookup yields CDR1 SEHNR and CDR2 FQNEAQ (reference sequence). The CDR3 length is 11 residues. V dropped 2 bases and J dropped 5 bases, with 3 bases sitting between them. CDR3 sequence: CASSLYETQYF. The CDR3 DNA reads TGTGCCAGCAGCTTATATGAGACCCAGTACTTC.